This TCR beta chain was captured by sequencing in a study of graft-versus-host responses after intestinal transplantation. For this clone: What it recognizes is unknown.

Germline values: CDR1 KGHSH, CDR2 LQKENI. The V end was cut by 1 base, the J end by 6 bases, with 7 bases between. The CDR3 is made up of 14 amino acids. The repertoire was sequenced with immunoSEQ multiplex PCR; TCRdb's copy has only in-frame clones and lacks some. The repertoire holds about 130,000 clones, with around 90% as singletons. Sample: unstimulated CD4+ T cells sorted from spleen or lymph node cells, taken before intestinal transplant. The clonotype originates from a human donor who received an intestinal transplant. V gene TRBV18 combines with J gene TRBJ1-6, with no clear D. The CDR3 DNA reads TGTGCCAGCTCACCACGGTCCGCTAATTCACCCCTCCACTTT. Protein sequence: CASSPRSANSPLHF.